This T cell receptor beta chain was found in a study of graft-versus-host responses after intestinal transplantation. A note on this clone: Its target is unknown.

The assay was immunoSEQ multiplex PCR, and TCRdb's table has in-frame clones only and misses some. The table records 130,000 to 150,000 clones, around 90% of them present only once. This CDR3 region has 14 residues. The V gene's germline CDR1 is SGHRS and CDR2 YFSETQ. Between the trimmed V and J ends, which lost 0 bases and 4 bases, there was a span of 11 bases. Study findings and constraints: Graft-donor T cell macrochimerism in patients accompanied high graft-versus-host to host-versus-graft clonal ratios in allografts. Researchers found GvH clones in recipient marrow, and some showed up first in ileum or blood.

The input for sequencing was unstimulated CD4+ T cells sorted from spleen or lymph node cells, taken before intestinal transplant. V is TRBV5-1 and J is TRBJ2-7; D is uncertain. The receptor comes from a human donor who received an intestinal transplant. The CDR3 nucleotides are TGCGCCAGCAGCTTGGTTTCTCGCATTTACGAGCAGTACTTC. Protein product: CASSLVSRIYEQYF.